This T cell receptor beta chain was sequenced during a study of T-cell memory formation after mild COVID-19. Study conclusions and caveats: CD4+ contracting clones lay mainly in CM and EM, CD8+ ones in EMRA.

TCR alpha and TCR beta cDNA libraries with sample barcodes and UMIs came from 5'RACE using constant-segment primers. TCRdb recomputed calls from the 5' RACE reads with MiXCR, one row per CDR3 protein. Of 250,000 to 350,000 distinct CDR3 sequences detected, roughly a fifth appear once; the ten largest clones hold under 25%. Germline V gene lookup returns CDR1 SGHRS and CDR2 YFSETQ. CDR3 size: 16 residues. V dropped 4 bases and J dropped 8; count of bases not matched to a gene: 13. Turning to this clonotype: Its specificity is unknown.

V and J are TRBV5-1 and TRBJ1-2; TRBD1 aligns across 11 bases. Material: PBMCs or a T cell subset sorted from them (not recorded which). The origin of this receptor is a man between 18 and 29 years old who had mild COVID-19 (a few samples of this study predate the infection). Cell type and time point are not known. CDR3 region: CASSPGGGTGGHGYTF. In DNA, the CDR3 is TGCGCCAGCAGCCCCGGAGGCGGGACAGGGGGACACGGCTACACCTTC.